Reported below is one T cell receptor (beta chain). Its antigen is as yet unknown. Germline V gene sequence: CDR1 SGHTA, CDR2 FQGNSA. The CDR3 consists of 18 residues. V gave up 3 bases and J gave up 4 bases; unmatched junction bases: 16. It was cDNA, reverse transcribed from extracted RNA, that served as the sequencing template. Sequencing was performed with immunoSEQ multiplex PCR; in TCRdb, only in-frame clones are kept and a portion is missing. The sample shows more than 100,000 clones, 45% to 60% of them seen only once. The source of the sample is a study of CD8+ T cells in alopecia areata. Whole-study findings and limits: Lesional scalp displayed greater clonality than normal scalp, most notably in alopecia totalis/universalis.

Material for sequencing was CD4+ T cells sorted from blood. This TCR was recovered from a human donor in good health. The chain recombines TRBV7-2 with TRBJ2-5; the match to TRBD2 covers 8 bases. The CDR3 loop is CASSLGSLTGGAGETQYF. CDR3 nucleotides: TGTGCCAGCAGCTTGGGGAGCCTAACCGGGGGGGCCGGAGAGACCCAGTACTTC.